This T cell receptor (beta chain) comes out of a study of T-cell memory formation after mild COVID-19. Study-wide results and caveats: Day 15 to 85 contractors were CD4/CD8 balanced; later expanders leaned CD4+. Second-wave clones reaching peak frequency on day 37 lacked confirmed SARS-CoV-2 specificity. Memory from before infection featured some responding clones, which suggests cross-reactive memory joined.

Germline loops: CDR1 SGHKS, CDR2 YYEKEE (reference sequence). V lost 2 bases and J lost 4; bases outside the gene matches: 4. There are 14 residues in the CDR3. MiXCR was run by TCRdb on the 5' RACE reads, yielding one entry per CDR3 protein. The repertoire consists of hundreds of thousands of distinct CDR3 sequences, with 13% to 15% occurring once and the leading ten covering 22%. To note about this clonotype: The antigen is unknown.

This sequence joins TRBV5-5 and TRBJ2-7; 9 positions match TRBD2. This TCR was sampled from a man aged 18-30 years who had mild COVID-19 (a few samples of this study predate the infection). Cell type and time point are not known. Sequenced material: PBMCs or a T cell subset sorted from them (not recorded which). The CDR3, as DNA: TGTGCCAGCAGCTTTGGGCTAGCGGGGTACGAGCAGTACGTC. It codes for CASSFGLAGYEQYV.